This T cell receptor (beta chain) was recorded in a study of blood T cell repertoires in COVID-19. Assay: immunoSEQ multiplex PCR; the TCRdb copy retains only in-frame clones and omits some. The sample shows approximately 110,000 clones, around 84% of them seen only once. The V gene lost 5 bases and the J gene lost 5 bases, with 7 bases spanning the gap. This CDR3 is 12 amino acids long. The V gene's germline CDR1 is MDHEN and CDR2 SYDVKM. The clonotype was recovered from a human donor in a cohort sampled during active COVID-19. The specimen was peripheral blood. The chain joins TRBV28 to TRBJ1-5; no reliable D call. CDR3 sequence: CASSLFYQPQHF. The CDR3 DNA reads TGTGCCAGCAGTCTCTTTTATCAGCCCCAGCATTTT.